This T cell receptor beta chain was recorded in a study of blood T cell repertoires in COVID-19. The CDR3 contains 14 residues. V lost 5 bases, J lost 8 bases, and 18 bases lay in between. Germline V gene data show CDR1 as SGHTA and CDR2 as FQGTGA. Assay: immunoSEQ multiplex PCR; the TCRdb copy retains only in-frame clones and omits some. The repertoire holds a few hundred thousand clones, with roughly 84% as singletons. This clone occurred once. The chain has TRBV7-3 and TRBJ1-1, with D possibly matching TRBD1 (6 bases). Sample: PBMCs or T cells enriched from blood (not recorded which). The sequence derives from a man aged 50-59 years who had recovered from COVID-19. The chain's CDR3 is CASSMGHTPEEAFF. As DNA, the CDR3 is TGTGCCAGCAGCATGGGACATACGCCGGAAGAAGCTTTCTTT.